A selection of T cell receptor beta chains follows, all from one sample in a study of Graves' ophthalmopathy and Graves' hyperthyroidism. TCRdb itself ran the multiplex PCR reads through MiXCR, one entry per CDR3 protein. The sample yields about 400,000 distinct CDR3 sequences, 18% seen once. The sample taken for sequencing was peripheral blood. The source of these receptors is a woman aged 18-30 years with Graves' ophthalmopathy. The CDR3 runs from the conserved cysteine through the conserved F or W. D genes are given only for firm matches. Expanded clones get a size class; other rows say once, few or many, or leave the size out.

clone size	V gene	J gene	D gene	CDR3 DNA	CDR3 protein
many	TRBV28	TRBJ1-5	NA	TGTGCCAGCAGCCAATGGGACGGACTAAGCAATCAGCCCCAGCATTTT	CASSQWDGLSNQPQHF
NA	TRBV11-2	TRBJ2-5	TRBD2	TGTGCCAGCAGCCGCCCTTTTAGCGGGAAAGAGACCCAGTACTTC	CASSRPFSGKETQYF
many	TRBV7-2	TRBJ1-5	NA	TGTGCCAGCAGCTCGCAGGGCCCCAATCAGCCCCAGCATTTT	CASSSQGPNQPQHF
NA	TRBV7-9	TRBJ1-3	NA	TGTGCCAGCAGCCCTGACCAGGGAAACACCATATATTTT	CASSPDQGNTIYF
many	TRBV7-6	TRBJ2-5	TRBD1	TGTGCCAGCAGCTTGTCAGGGGGCAAAGAGACCCAGTACTTC	CASSLSGGKETQYF
many	TRBV20-1	TRBJ1-5	NA	TGCAGTGCTAGAGATCTACGCCAGCCCACAGGGACCCAGCATTTT	CSARDLRQPTGTQHF
NA	TRBV7-2	TRBJ2-5	NA	TGTGCCAGCAGCTTAGACCCGGGAGTCCAAGAGACCCAGTACTTC	CASSLDPGVQETQYF
many	TRBV30	TRBJ2-2	NA	TGTGCCTGGTACACCGGGGAGCTGTTTTTT	CAWYTGELFF
many	TRBV12-3/TRBV12-4	TRBJ1-1	TRBD1	TGTGCCAGCAGTTCCTATCTACAGGGGGCCGCTGAAGCTTTCTTT	CASSSYLQGAAEAFF
many	TRBV19	TRBJ1-1	TRBD1	TGTGCCACCGACAGGGGATACACTGAAGCTTTCTTT	CATDRGYTEAFF
many	TRBV28	TRBJ2-7	NA	TGTGCCAGCAGCGTCTCCTACGAGCAGTACTTC	CASSVSYEQYF
many	TRBV29-1	TRBJ1-2	TRBD1	TGCAGCGTTGTAGGGGACAGGGGAGGCTATGGCTACACCTTC	CSVVGDRGGYGYTF
NA	TRBV4-1	TRBJ2-7	TRBD2	TGCGCCAGCAGCCCGACTAGCGGGAGATCCTACGAGCAGTACTTC	CASSPTSGRSYEQYF
many	TRBV7-2	TRBJ2-7	NA	TGTGCCAGCATCCCCGACAGCGCCTCCTACGAGCAGTACTTC	CASIPDSASYEQYF
many	TRBV7-2	TRBJ2-5	NA	TGTGCCAGCAGCTTAGGCGTCAGGGGAGAGACCCAGTACTTC	CASSLGVRGETQYF
many	TRBV7-2	TRBJ2-5	NA	TGTGCCAGCATCGTCCAGGGTGGGTTGGGAGAGACCCAGTACTTC	CASIVQGGLGETQYF
many	TRBV2	TRBJ2-2	TRBD1	TGTGCCAGCAGTGGACAGGGGAACACCGGGGAGCTGTTTTTT	CASSGQGNTGELFF
many	TRBV12-3/TRBV12-4	TRBJ1-5	NA	TGTGCCAGCAGTTTAGCCCCTGACTTGAATCAGCCCCAGCATTTT	CASSLAPDLNQPQHF
few	TRBV29-1	TRBJ2-5	NA	TGCAGCGTTTTAGCGGACGACCAAGAGACCCAGTACTTC	CSVLADDQETQYF
NA	TRBV28	TRBJ2-7	TRBD2	TGTGCCAGCCAAACTAGCGGAACCTACGAGCAGTACTTC	CASQTSGTYEQYF
many	TRBV2	TRBJ2-7	NA	TGTGCCAGCAGTGAAGTAAGTAGTGCGGCCTACGAGCAGTACTTC	CASSEVSSAAYEQYF
many	TRBV6-1	TRBJ2-2	NA	TGTGCCAGCACGTACGCCGGGGAGCTGTTTTTT	CASTYAGELFF
few	TRBV4-1	TRBJ2-7	TRBD1	TGCGCCAGCAGCCCGAGACAGGGGGCTTGGGAGCAGTACTTC	CASSPRQGAWEQYF
many	TRBV12-3/TRBV12-4	TRBJ2-2	NA	TGTGCCAGCAGTTTTAGGGGACTGAACACCGGGGAGCTGTTTTTT	CASSFRGLNTGELFF
many	TRBV4-2	TRBJ2-2	NA	TGTGCCAGCAGCCGGGACTTAGTGGGCACCGGGGAGCTGTTTTTT	CASSRDLVGTGELFF
NA	TRBV12-3/TRBV12-4	TRBJ1-1	NA	TGTGCCAGCAGGACCTGGGTGGGGAACACTGAAGCTTTCTTT	CASRTWVGNTEAFF